This is a list of T cell receptor beta chains from one sample in a study of shared clonotypes between healthy human individuals. Profiling relied on immunoSEQ multiplex PCR, and the TCRdb table lists in-frame clones only, not all of them. The sample shows 2 million to 2.5 million clones, approximately 90% of them seen only once. The sequenced sample consisted of naive CD4+ T cells from PBMCs. Receptor source: a man younger than 35 in good health. Some clones in this sample may be carry-over from other donors' samples. The CDR3 runs from the conserved cysteine through the conserved F or W. Fields, in order: D gene, clone size, J gene, V gene, CDR3 DNA, CDR3 protein. The D gene is left open where the match is weak. Rows give clone size only sometimes, using once, few, many, or a class for an expanded clone.

. | . | TRBJ2-6 | TRBV6-6 | TGTGCCAGCAGCCGAGCGGAAGGGGCCAACGTCCTGACTTTC | CASSRAEGANVLTF
. | . | TRBJ2-1 | TRBV9 | TGTGCCAGCGGAAGGGGGGCTTACAATGAGCAGTTCTTC | CASGRGAYNEQFF
. | . | TRBJ2-5 | TRBV2 | TGTGCCAGCAGTCGGATGTACCAAGAGACCCAGTACTTC | CASSRMYQETQYF
. | . | TRBJ1-3 | TRBV5-1 | TGCGCCAGCAGCCCAGGGGAGAGTGGAAACACCATATATTTT | CASSPGESGNTIYF
. | once | TRBJ2-7 | TRBV11-2 | TGTGCCAGCAGCCCCGGTGGGAACTTTTGGCAGTACTTC | CASSPGGNFWQYF
TRBD2 | . | TRBJ2-1 | TRBV4-1 | TGCGCCAGCAGCCAAGGGAGCCGTCGGGTAGCGGGCAATGAGCAGTTCTTC | CASSQGSRRVAGNEQFF
. | . | TRBJ1-1 | TRBV5-1 | TGCGCCAGCAGCTTCGGGTACGACACTGAAGCTTTCTTT | CASSFGYDTEAFF
TRBD2 | . | TRBJ2-2 | TRBV7-3 | TGTGCCAGCAGCGCGGGACTAGCTCACGCCGGGGAGCTGTTTTTT | CASSAGLAHAGELFF
TRBD2 | . | TRBJ2-7 | TRBV4-2 | TGTGCCAGCAGCCAAGATCCGTTAAGCGGGAGGGCCCACGAGCAGTACTTC | CASSQDPLSGRAHEQYF
TRBD2 | once | TRBJ2-1 | TRBV4-1 | TGCGCCAGCAGCCCTGGGACTAGCGGAGATTTATATGAGCAGTTCTTC | CASSPGTSGDLYEQFF
. | . | TRBJ2-3 | TRBV4-2 | TGTGCCAGCAGCCAAGGGATAGTGGACTCTAACACAGATACGCAGTATTTT | CASSQGIVDSNTDTQYF
. | once | TRBJ2-7 | TRBV5-6 | TGTGCCAGCAGCTCTATCAGACGAGAGATCTTCTACGAGCAGTACTTC | CASSSIRREIFYEQYF
TRBD2 | . | TRBJ2-5 | TRBV6-5 | TGTGCCAGCAGTTACTCGGGGACTAGCGGTCTAGAGACCCAGTACTTC | CASSYSGTSGLETQYF
. | . | TRBJ2-7 | TRBV2 | TGTGCCAGCGGAAGGGAGTTACGCGCCGAGCAGTACTTC | CASGRELRAEQYF